The sequence of this T cell receptor (beta chain) was determined in a study of a mutant IDH1 vaccine in newly diagnosed glioma. On this clone itself: The target antigen is unknown.

Noted time point: week 47, end of study. Topical imiquimod accompanied each vaccine dose, which consisted of 300 ug of mutant IDH1 20-mer peptide. Profiling relied on immunoSEQ multiplex PCR, and the TCRdb table lists in-frame clones only, not all of them. The repertoire holds roughly 32,000 clones, with roughly nine tenths as singletons. Germline-derived CDR1 and CDR2 are SGHRS and YFSETQ. Trimming cost V 0 bases and J 2 bases; bases outside gene matches: 4. The CDR3 contains 16 residues. The specimen was PBMCs, collected from a glioma patient whose treatment included an IDH1 peptide vaccine. This receptor was obtained from a man in his forties with glioma. The chain employs TRBV5-1 and TRBJ1-2; 10 bases agree with TRBD1. This CDR3 is CASSLEGDRGNYGYTF. The CDR3 nucleotides read TGCGCCAGCAGCTTGGAGGGGGACAGGGGAAACTATGGCTACACCTTC.